This TCR beta chain originates from a study of T cell changes during pregnancy in multiple sclerosis. The CDR3 runs to 16 residues. Germline V gene lookup returns CDR1 LNHDA and CDR2 SQIVND (reference sequence). V was shortened by 6 bases and J by 9 bases, with 25 bases between the two germline ends. Produced via immunoSEQ multiplex PCR; TCRdb's table is partial and in-frame only. Counted here are around 41,000 clones, roughly 91% occurring once; the ten biggest clones make up approximately 1.5%. The chain recombines TRBV19 with TRBJ2-3; the D gene is possibly TRBD2 (6 bases). The receptor's source is a female donor with multiple sclerosis, enrolled in a pregnancy study. Sequenced material: PBMCs (not recorded whether the cells were cultured). The CDR3 here is CASSRRDSYGQETQYF. CDR3 bases: TGTGCCAGTAGCCGCCGGGACTCATATGGCCAGGAGACGCAGTATTTT.